Below, 29 T cell receptor beta chains from the same sample are listed, as sequenced in a study of blood T cell repertoires in COVID-19. The protocol was immunoSEQ multiplex PCR, while the TCRdb copy is restricted to in-frame clones and leaves out a portion. Found here are about 240,000 clones, approximately 78% of them singletons; the top ten hold about an eighth. Sequencing input: peripheral blood. All receptors come from a woman aged 55-70 years with active or convalescent COVID-19.

This sequence joins TRBV2 and TRBJ1-6, with TRBD1 matching 7 bases. The CDR3 runs to 16 residues. Germline values: CDR1 SNHLY, CDR2 FYNNEI. V was pared by 4 bases and J by 0 bases, with 3 bases of the junction left unmatched. CDR3 in amino acids: CASSADRTSYNSPLHF. Written as DNA, the CDR3 is TGTGCCAGCAGTGCGGACAGGACCTCCTATAATTCACCCCTCCACTTT.

This chain uses TRBV7-9 with TRBJ2-1; 9 nucleotides align to TRBD2. The CDR3 runs to 15 residues. In germline, CDR1 is SEHNR, CDR2 FQNEAQ (reference sequence). V lost 4 bases and J lost 8; bases outside the gene matches: 9. This CDR3 is CASSSWRGGVDEQFF. The DNA of the CDR3 is TGTGCCAGCAGCTCCTGGCGCGGGGGGGTCGATGAGCAGTTCTTC.

The chain is built from TRBV19 and TRBJ1-5; D is perhaps TRBD1 (6 bases). V was trimmed by 4 bases and J by 2 bases, leaving 24 bases between them. The CDR3 length is 19 residues. CDR1 and CDR2 (germline): LNHDA, SQIVND (reference sequence). In DNA form, the CDR3 reads TGTGCCAGTAGTACATTGATATATACCACAGGGAGGGGCAATCAGCCCCAGCATTTT. It specifies CASSTLIYTTGRGNQPQHF.

The chain's CDR3 is CASSLDFGTGGETQYF. The CDR3 DNA reads as TGTGCCAGCAGCCTAGACTTCGGGACAGGGGGAGAGACCCAGTACTTC. The rearrangement uses TRBV4-2 and TRBJ2-5; TRBD1 matches 11 bases. The CDR3 runs 16 residues. CDR1 is LGHNA, CDR2 YNFKEQ, per germline. V lost 4 bases, J lost 4 bases, and 8 bases stayed unmatched.

The chain recombines TRBV6-1 with TRBJ1-5, with a tentative D call TRBD1 (6 bases). CDR1 MNHNS and CDR2 SASEGT come from the germline V gene. The germline V and J ends were trimmed by 3 bases and 1 base, with 10 bases remaining between them. This CDR3 comprises 15 residues. The CDR3 nucleotides are TGTGCCAGCAGTGACAACAGGGCAAGCAATCAGCCCCAGCATTTT. Translated: CASSDNRASNQPQHF.

The V call is TRBV3-1 (or the pseudogene TRBV3-2), the J call TRBJ1-1, with a possible D match to TRBD1 (6 bases). The length of the CDR3 is 12 residues. Germline loops: CDR1 LGHDT, CDR2 YNNKEL (reference sequence). The V end was cut by 1 base, the J end by 11 bases, with 11 bases between. The CDR3 loop reads CASSQAHREAFF. The CDR3 DNA is TGTGCCAGCAGCCAAGCCCACAGGGAGGCTTTCTTT.

The chain employs TRBV2 and TRBJ1-2; D possibly corresponds to TRBD1 (5 bases). The V end was cut by 7 bases, the J end by 3 bases, with 21 bases between. CDR3 length: 16 residues. CDR1 is SNHLY and CDR2 is FYNNEI in the germline V gene. The CDR3 coding sequence is TGTGCCAGCACCGAACGGTCGGGGCCGGGGGACTATGGCTACACCTTC. Its translation is CASTERSGPGDYGYTF.

The chain links TRBV28 to TRBJ2-3, with 10 bases aligning to TRBD2. V lost 4 bases and J lost 6; bases outside the gene matches: 10. CDR1 MDHEN and CDR2 SYDVKM come from the germline V gene. This CDR3 spans 16 amino acids. The CDR3 spells CASSSPSGGAGDTQYF. In nucleotides, the CDR3 is TGTGCCAGCAGTTCCCCCAGCGGGGGGGCCGGGGATACGCAGTATTTT.

The rearrangement joins TRBV4-1 to TRBJ2-1, with 8 bases matching TRBD2. Germline values: CDR1 MGHRA, CDR2 YSYEKL. The CDR3 length is 18 residues. The V segment lost 0 bases and the J segment 6 bases; nucleotides outside the gene matches: 13. The CDR3 is CASSQESGRTSFPNEQFF. Written as DNA, the CDR3 is TGCGCCAGCAGCCAAGAGAGTGGAAGGACTAGCTTTCCCAATGAGCAGTTCTTC.

This chain uses TRBV7-9 with TRBJ2-3, with TRBD2 identical over 8 bases. Germline loops: CDR1 SEHNR, CDR2 FQNEAQ (reference sequence). This CDR3 comprises 17 residues. V was pared by 1 base and J by 4 bases, with 10 bases of the junction left unmatched. The CDR3, as DNA: TGTGCCAGCAGCTTAGGCCTGGCGGGGGGCGGCGCAGATACGCAGTATTTT. It encodes CASSLGLAGGGADTQYF.

The chain recombines TRBV18 with TRBJ2-7; the D gene is possibly TRBD2 (6 bases). Trimming removed 2 bases at V and 5 bases at J, with 13 bases between. CDR1 KGHSH and CDR2 LQKENI come from the germline V gene. This CDR3 region has 14 residues. The CDR3 DNA is TGTGCCAGCTCACCAAGGAGGGCTGTGGACGAGCAGTACTTC. This encodes CASSPRRAVDEQYF.

The V and J genes are TRBV6-6 and TRBJ1-1; D unresolved. Germline V CDR1 and CDR2: MNHNY, SVGAGI (reference sequence). Trimming stripped 0 bases from V and 6 bases from J, with 5 bases between. The length of the CDR3 is 12 residues. The CDR3, as DNA: TGTGCCAGCAGTTACTCCGCAGCTGAAGCTTTCTTT. It yields the protein CASSYSAAEAFF.

The chain links TRBV7-9 to TRBJ1-3; D is possibly TRBD1 (6 bases). Germline lookup yields CDR1 SEHNR and CDR2 FQNEAQ (reference sequence). The CDR3 has 15 residues. Trimming removed 1 base at V and 0 bases at J, with 7 bases between. The CDR3 protein is CASSLGQASGNTIYF. CDR3 DNA: TGTGCCAGCAGCTTAGGACAGGCCTCTGGAAACACCATATATTTT.

This rearrangement joins TRBV9 to TRBJ1-1; 8 nucleotides match TRBD1. This CDR3 region has 16 residues. The trim removed 4 bases at V and 7 bases at J, leaving 15 bases unmatched. Looked up from germline, CDR1 is SGDLS and CDR2 is YYNGEE. The CDR3 coding sequence is TGTGCCAGCAGCCGGGGGGCAGGGGGCGCAGCTTTTGAAGCTTTCTTT. Protein sequence: CASSRGAGGAAFEAFF.

Only a few counts were recorded for this clone. The chain links TRBV19 to TRBJ2-1; 12 nucleotides line up with TRBD2. Germline V gene data show CDR1 as LNHDA and CDR2 as SQIVND (reference sequence). The CDR3 totals 16 residues. Trimming took 3 bases from V and 6 from J; bases not matched to a gene: 6. CDR3 residues: CASSMGLAGGFNEQFF. The CDR3 coding sequence is TGTGCCAGTAGTATGGGGCTAGCGGGGGGGTTCAATGAGCAGTTCTTC.

At least ten counts were recorded for this clone. This CDR3 is also generated by other DNA sequences in the sample. The rearrangement links TRBV7-3 to TRBJ2-2; possibly TRBD2 for D (6 bases). Germline CDR1 is SGHTA and CDR2 is FQGTGA. This CDR3 is built from 15 residues. Trimming took 3 bases from V and 1 from J, leaving 9 bases between them. CDR3 protein: CASSFSGLNTGELFF. CDR3 nucleotide sequence: TGTGCCAGCAGCTTTTCGGGACTGAACACCGGGGAGCTGTTTTTT.

This clone was counted a few times. CDR3 sequence: CASSIRGGYTF. CDR3 bases: TGTGCCAGTAGTATCAGGGGTGGCTACACCTTC. This chain connects TRBV19 to TRBJ1-2; weak D call: TRBD1 (6 bases). The CDR3 is made up of 11 amino acids. Trimming pared 3 bases from V and 7 bases from J, leaving 6 bases between. The germline V gene encodes CDR1 LNHDA and CDR2 SQIVND (reference sequence).

J is TRBJ2-3 and V is TRBV3-1 (or the pseudogene TRBV3-2); weak D call: TRBD2 (5 bases). The V gene lost 2 bases and the J gene lost 8 bases, with 11 bases spanning the gap. The CDR3 sequence is 13 residues long. Germline-derived CDR1 and CDR2 are LGHDT and YNNKEL (reference sequence). In DNA form, the CDR3 reads TGTGCCAGCAGCCAAAATCTAGCCGGTACGCAGTATTTT. This translates into CASSQNLAGTQYF.

This chain uses TRBV2 with TRBJ2-7, with a possible D match to TRBD2 (7 bases). Deletions cut 10 bases from V and 5 bases from J, with 18 bases between. This CDR3 is built from 13 residues. Germline V gene data show CDR1 as SNHLY and CDR2 as FYNNEI. The CDR3 loop is CAIRGGVGHEQYF. The CDR3 DNA is TGTGCCATTCGAGGGGGGGTCGGCCACGAGCAGTACTTC.

V and J are TRBV5-5 and TRBJ1-2, with unresolved D. This CDR3 is 15 amino acids long. CDR1 and CDR2 (germline): SGHKS, YYEKEE (reference sequence). The V end lost 4 bases, the J end lost 0 bases, and 13 bases lay between the germline ends. The CDR3 loop is CASSRGSLANYGYTF. The CDR3 DNA reads TGTGCCAGCAGCCGAGGGAGTTTAGCTAACTATGGCTACACCTTC. Full variable domain (outside the CDR3, taken from reference TRBV5-5 and TRBJ1-2): DAGVTQSPTHLIKTRGQQVTLRCSPISGHKSVSWYQQVLGQGPQFIFQYYEKEERGRGNFPDRFSARQFPNYSSELNVNALLLGDSALYLCASSRGSLANYGYTFGSGTRLTVV.

This chain connects TRBV2 to TRBJ1-2; 8 bases fit TRBD1. This CDR3 has 13 amino acids. The germline gives CDR1 SNHLY, CDR2 FYNNEI. Unmatched junction bases numbered 2, after V lost 4 bases and J lost 4 bases. The CDR3 DNA reads as TGTGCCAGCAGTGCGGACAGGGCCTATGGCTACACCTTC. Translating it yields CASSADRAYGYTF.

The chain uses TRBV10-3 and TRBJ1-2; D might be TRBD1 (6 bases). V was trimmed by 5 bases and J by 1 base, leaving 20 bases between them. The CDR3 length is 17 residues. Germline V lookup: CDR1 ENHRY, CDR2 SYGVKD. The CDR3, as DNA: TGTGCCATCAGTATTACAGGGTTGACCCCCTTTAACTATGGCTACACCTTC. Amino acid sequence: CAISITGLTPFNYGYTF.

Only a few counts were recorded for this clone. V gene TRBV7-8 combines with J gene TRBJ1-2; TRBD1 matches 7 bases. CDR3 size: 14 residues. The V and J ends lost 6 bases and 0 bases, in that order; junction bases with no gene match: 4. CDR1 SGHVS and CDR2 FQNEAQ come from the germline V gene. The CDR3 reads CASRGDSSNYGYTF. As DNA, the CDR3 is TGTGCCAGCAGGGGGGACAGTTCTAACTATGGCTACACCTTC.

This clone was observed a single time. The chain carries TRBV7-2 and TRBJ1-4; 7 positions agree with TRBD1. CDR3 length: 14 residues. Germline CDR1 reads SGHTA; CDR2 reads FQGNSA. V was pared by 4 bases and J by 4 bases, with 3 bases of the junction left unmatched. The CDR3 region has the DNA TGTGCCAGCAGCTCCCAGGGGGGTAATGAAAAACTGTTTTTT. Translating it yields CASSSQGGNEKLFF.

The rearrangement links TRBV2 to TRBJ1-4; 8 positions agree with TRBD1. Germline V gene lookup returns CDR1 SNHLY and CDR2 FYNNEI. The V gene end was trimmed by 1 base and the J gene end by 6 bases; junction bases not matched to a gene: 4. CDR3 size: 15 residues. The CDR3 DNA sequence: TGTGCCAGCAGTGAAGGCAGGGGGCTTTATGAAAAACTGTTTTTT. It yields the protein CASSEGRGLYEKLFF.

The J gene is TRBJ2-3, the V gene TRBV6-2 or TRBV6-3, with D perhaps TRBD2 (7 bases). This CDR3 spans 15 amino acids. Germline loops: CDR1 MNHEY, CDR2 SVGEGT. V was pared by 5 bases and J by 6 bases, with 18 bases between. CDR3 in DNA: TGTGCCAGCAGTCCCCTTTTTCGGGGGGCGGATACGCAGTATTTT. This encodes CASSPLFRGADTQYF.

This sequence joins TRBV7-9 and TRBJ1-1, with D perhaps matching TRBD1 (5 bases). The CDR3 spans 11 residues. The germline V gene has CDR1 SEHNR and CDR2 FQNEAQ (reference sequence). The V gene lost 1 base and the J gene lost 9 bases, with 6 bases spanning the gap. The CDR3 sequence is CASSLGGKAFF. CDR3 coding DNA: TGTGCCAGCAGCTTAGGGGGCAAAGCTTTCTTT.

The V call is TRBV5-1, the J call TRBJ2-3; 10 nucleotides align to TRBD2. Per the germline V gene, CDR1 is SGHRS and CDR2 is YFSETQ. With 4 bases clipped from V and 4 bases from J, the junction kept 9 bases outside the gene matches. The CDR3 is 16 amino acids. CDR3 protein: CASSMSPSGGPDTQYF. CDR3 sequence (DNA): TGCGCCAGCAGCATGTCCCCTAGCGGGGGTCCAGATACGCAGTATTTT.

The chain employs TRBV5-8 and TRBJ1-2, with D possibly TRBD1 on 6 matching bases. Trimming shortened V by 4 bases and J by 0 bases, and 13 bases separated the two germline ends. The CDR3 covers 15 residues. Per the germline V gene, CDR1 is SGHTS and CDR2 is YDEGEE. In DNA form, the CDR3 reads TGTGCCAGCAGCCCCCGGGAGGGGGCTAACTATGGCTACACCTTC. Amino acids: CASSPREGANYGYTF. Full variable domain (remainder filled in from reference TRBV5-8 and TRBJ1-2): EAGVTQSPTHLIKTRGQQATLRCSPISGHTSVYWYQQALGLGLQFLLWYDEGEERNRGNFPPRFSGRQFPNYSSELNVNALELEDSALYLCASSPREGANYGYTFGSGTRLTVV.